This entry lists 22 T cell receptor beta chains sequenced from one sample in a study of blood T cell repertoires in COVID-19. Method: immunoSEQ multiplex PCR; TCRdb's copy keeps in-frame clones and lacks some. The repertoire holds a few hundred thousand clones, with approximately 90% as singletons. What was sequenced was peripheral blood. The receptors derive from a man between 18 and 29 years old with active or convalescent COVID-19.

CDR3 loop: CASSPRGGSSPLHF. In DNA form, the CDR3 reads TGTGCCAGCAGCCCTCGGGGGGGGAGCTCACCCCTCCACTTT. The chain uses TRBV7-9 and TRBJ1-6; D is perhaps TRBD1 (5 bases). CDR1 is SEHNR and CDR2 is FQNEAQ in the germline V gene (reference sequence). Trimming stripped 5 bases from V and 10 bases from J, with 15 bases between. CDR3 size: 14 residues.

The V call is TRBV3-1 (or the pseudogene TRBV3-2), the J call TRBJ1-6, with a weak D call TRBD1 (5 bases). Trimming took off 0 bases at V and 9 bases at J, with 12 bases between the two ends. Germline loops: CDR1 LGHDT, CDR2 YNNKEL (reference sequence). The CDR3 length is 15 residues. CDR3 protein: CASSQEPGNGSPLHF. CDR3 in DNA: TGTGCCAGCAGCCAAGAGCCAGGGAACGGTTCACCCCTCCACTTT.

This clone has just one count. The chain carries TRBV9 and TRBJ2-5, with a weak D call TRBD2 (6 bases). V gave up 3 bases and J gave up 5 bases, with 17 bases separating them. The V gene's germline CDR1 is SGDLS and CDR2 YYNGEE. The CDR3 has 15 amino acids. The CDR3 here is CASSAGGGMRETQYF. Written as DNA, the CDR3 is TGTGCCAGCAGCGCCGGTGGCGGGATGAGGGAGACCCAGTACTTC.

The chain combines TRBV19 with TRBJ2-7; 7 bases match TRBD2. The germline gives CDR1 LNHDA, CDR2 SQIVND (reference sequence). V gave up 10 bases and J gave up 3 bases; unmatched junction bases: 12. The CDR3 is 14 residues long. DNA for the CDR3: TGTGCCACAAGAGCGGGGAGTTCCGTCTACGAGCAGTACTTC. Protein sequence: CATRAGSSVYEQYF.

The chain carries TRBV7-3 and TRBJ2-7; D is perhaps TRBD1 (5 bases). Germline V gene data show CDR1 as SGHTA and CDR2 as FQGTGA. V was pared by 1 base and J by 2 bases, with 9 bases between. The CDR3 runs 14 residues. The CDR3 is CASSLMAGTYEQYF. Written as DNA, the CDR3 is TGTGCCAGCAGCTTAATGGCAGGGACCTACGAGCAGTACTTC.

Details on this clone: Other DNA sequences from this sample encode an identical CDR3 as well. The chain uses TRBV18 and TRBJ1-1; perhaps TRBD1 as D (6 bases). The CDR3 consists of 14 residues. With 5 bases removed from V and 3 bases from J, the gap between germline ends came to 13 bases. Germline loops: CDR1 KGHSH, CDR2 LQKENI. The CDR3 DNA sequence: TGTGCCAGCTCAACGGGGGCGGGGGACACTGAAGCTTTCTTT. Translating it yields CASSTGAGDTEAFF.

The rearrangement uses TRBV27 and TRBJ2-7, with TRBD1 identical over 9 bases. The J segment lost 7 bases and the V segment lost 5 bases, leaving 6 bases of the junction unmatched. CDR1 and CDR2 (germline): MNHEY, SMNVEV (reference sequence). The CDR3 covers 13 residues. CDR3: CASSQQGAREQYF. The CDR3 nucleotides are TGTGCCAGCAGTCAACAGGGGGCCCGAGAGCAGTACTTC.

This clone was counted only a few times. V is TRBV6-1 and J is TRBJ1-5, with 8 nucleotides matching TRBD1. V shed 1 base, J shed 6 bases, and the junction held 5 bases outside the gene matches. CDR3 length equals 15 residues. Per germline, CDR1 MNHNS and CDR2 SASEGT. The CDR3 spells CASSEETGGSQPQHF. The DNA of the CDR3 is TGTGCCAGCAGTGAAGAAACAGGGGGAAGTCAGCCCCAGCATTTT.

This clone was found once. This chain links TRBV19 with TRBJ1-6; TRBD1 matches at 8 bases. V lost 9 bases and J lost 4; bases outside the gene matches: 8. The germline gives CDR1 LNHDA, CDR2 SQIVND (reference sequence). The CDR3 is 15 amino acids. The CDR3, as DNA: TGTGCCAGCTCTCCGGGACAGGAATATAATTCACCCCTCCACTTT. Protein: CASSPGQEYNSPLHF.

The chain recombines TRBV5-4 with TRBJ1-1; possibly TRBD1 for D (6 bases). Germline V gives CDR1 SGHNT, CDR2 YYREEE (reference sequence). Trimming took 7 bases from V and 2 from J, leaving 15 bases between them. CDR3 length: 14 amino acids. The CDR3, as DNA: TGTGCCAGCGCGGAGATTGGGGGCAACACTGAAGCTTTCTTT. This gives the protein CASAEIGGNTEAFF.

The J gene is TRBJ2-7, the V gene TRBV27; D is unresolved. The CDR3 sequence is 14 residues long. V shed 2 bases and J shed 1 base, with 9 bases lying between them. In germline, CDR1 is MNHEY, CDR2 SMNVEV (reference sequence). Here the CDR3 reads CASSLEWSSYEQYF. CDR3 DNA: TGTGCCAGCAGTTTAGAGTGGTCGTCCTACGAGCAGTACTTC.

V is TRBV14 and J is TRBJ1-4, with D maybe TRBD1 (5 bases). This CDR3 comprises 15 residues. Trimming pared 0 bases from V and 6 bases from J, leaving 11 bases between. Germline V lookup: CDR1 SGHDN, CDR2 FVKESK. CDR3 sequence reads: CASSQDRGNYEKLFF. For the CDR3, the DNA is TGTGCCAGCAGCCAAGATCGGGGGAATTATGAAAAACTGTTTTTT.

The CDR3 DNA sequence: TGTGCCAGCCTCCGGCTAGCGGGAGCCGGGGAGCAGTACTTC. Amino acids: CASLRLAGAGEQYF. The V and J genes are TRBV7-2 and TRBJ2-7; 10 bases line up with TRBD2. V shed 8 bases, J shed 7 bases, and the junction held 11 bases outside the gene matches. The CDR3 consists of 14 residues. CDR1 is SGHTA and CDR2 is FQGNSA in the germline V gene. The variable domain in full, with the rest retrieved from reference TRBV7-2 and TRBJ2-7, is GAGVSQSPSNKVTEKGKDVELRCDPISGHTALYWYRQSLGQGLEFLIYFQGNSAPDKSGLPSDRFSAERTGGSVSTLTIQRTQQEDSAVYLCASLRLAGAGEQYFGPGTRLTVT.

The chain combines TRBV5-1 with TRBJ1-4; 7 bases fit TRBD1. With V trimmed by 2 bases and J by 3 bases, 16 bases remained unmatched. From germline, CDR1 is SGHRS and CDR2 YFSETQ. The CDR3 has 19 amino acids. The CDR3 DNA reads TGCGCCAGCAGCTTCCCTCGGGACAGTTTTTTAGAAGCTAATGAAAAACTGTTTTTT. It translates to CASSFPRDSFLEANEKLFF.

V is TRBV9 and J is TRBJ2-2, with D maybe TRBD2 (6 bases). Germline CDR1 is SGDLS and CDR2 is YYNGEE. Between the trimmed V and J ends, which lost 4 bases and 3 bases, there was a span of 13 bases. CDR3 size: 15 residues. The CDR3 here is CASSTTEGYTGELFF. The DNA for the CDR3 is TGTGCCAGCAGCACAACGGAGGGTTACACCGGGGAGCTGTTTTTT.

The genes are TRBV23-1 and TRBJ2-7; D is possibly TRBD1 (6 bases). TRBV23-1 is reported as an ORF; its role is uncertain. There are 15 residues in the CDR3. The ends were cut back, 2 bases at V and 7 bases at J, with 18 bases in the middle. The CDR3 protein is CASSQGPSRGNEQYF. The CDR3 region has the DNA TGCGCCAGCAGTCAAGGCCCCAGCAGGGGCAATGAGCAGTACTTC.

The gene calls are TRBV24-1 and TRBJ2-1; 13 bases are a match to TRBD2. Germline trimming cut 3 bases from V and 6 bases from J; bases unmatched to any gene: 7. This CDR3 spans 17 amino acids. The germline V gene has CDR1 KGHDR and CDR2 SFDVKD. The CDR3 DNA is TGTGCCACCAGTGATCCCTCCGGGACTAGCGGGGCCAATGAGCAGTTCTTC. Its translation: CATSDPSGTSGANEQFF.

DNA for the CDR3: TGTGCCAGCAGCCCCGGACAGAACACCGGGGAGCTGTTTTTT. Translation gives CASSPGQNTGELFF. The rearrangement joins TRBV7-8 to TRBJ2-2, with D possibly being TRBD1 (5 bases). The germline V and J ends were trimmed by 5 bases and 1 base, with 8 bases remaining between them. The CDR3 runs 14 residues. Germline CDR1 is SGHVS and CDR2 is FQNEAQ.

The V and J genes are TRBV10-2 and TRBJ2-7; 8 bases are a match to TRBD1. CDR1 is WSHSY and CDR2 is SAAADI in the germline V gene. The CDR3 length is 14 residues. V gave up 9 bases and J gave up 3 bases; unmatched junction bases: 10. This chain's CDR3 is CASTPDRVLYEQYF. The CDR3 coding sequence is TGCGCCAGTACACCGGACAGGGTCCTCTACGAGCAGTACTTC.

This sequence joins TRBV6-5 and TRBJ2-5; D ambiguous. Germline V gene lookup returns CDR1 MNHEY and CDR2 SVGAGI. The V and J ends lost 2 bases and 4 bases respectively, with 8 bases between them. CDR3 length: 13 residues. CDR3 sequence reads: CASSYAHRETQYF. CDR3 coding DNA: TGTGCCAGCAGTTACGCGCACAGAGAGACCCAGTACTTC.

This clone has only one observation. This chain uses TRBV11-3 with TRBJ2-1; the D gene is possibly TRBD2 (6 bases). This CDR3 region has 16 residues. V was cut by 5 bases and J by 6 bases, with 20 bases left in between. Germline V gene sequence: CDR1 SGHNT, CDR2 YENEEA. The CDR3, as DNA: TGTGCCAGCAGCCTACCGGGGGACCCTCTAGGCAATGAGCAGTTCTTC. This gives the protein CASSLPGDPLGNEQFF.

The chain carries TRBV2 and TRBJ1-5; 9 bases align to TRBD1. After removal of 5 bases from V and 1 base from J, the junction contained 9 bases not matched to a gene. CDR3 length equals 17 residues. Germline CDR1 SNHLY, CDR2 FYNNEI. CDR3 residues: CASSFTGGGRSNQPQHF. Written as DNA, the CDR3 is TGTGCCAGCAGTTTTACAGGGGGCGGGAGAAGCAATCAGCCCCAGCATTTT.